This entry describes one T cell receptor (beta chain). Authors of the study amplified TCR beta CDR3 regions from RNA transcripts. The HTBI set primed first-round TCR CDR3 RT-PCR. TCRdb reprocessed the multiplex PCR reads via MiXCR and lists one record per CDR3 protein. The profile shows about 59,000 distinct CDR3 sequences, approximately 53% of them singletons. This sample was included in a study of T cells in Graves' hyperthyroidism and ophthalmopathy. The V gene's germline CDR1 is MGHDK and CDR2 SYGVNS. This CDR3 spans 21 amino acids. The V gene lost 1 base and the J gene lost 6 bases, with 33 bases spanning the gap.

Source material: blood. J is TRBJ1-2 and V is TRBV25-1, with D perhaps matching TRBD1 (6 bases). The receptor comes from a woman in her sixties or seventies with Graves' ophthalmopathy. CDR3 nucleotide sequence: TGTGCCAGCAGTGAATTAAGGAGATTAGCGGGGGGGCTTGTGAATGAGCATGGCTACACCTTC. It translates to CASSELRRLAGGLVNEHGYTF.